One and the same sample provided the 18 T cell receptor beta chains below, sequenced in a study of T cell changes during pregnancy in multiple sclerosis. Only in-frame clones appear in the TCRdb table, and some are missing; sequencing was by immunoSEQ multiplex PCR. The repertoire has tens of thousands of clones, around 93% of them found once; the top ten carry 3.5% to 4.5%. Sequencing was performed on CD8+ T cells from peripheral blood mononuclear cells, taken in the second trimester of pregnancy. All receptors come from a female donor with multiple sclerosis, enrolled in a pregnancy study.

This clone was seen only once. This chain joins TRBV18 and TRBJ1-5; 7 bases are shared with TRBD1. J gave up 5 bases and V 3 bases, and 7 bases lay outside the gene matches. Germline loops: CDR1 KGHSH, CDR2 LQKENI. The CDR3 covers 15 residues. CDR3 sequence: CASSPRQGTDQPQHF. The CDR3 DNA reads as TGTGCCAGCTCACCCAGACAGGGTACGGATCAGCCCCAGCATTTT.

The chain recombines TRBV6-5 with TRBJ1-1; 7 nucleotides agree with TRBD1. The CDR3 extends over 15 amino acids. CDR1 and CDR2 (germline): MNHEY, SVGAGI. Trimming removed 4 bases from V and 4 bases from J; junction bases left unmatched: 9. Written as DNA, the CDR3 is TGTGCCAGCAGTTCCAGGACAGGAAGCGGCACTGAAGCTTTCTTT. Its protein product is CASSSRTGSGTEAFF.

This clone was found once. V gene TRBV2 combines with J gene TRBJ2-1; tentative D call: TRBD1 (6 bases). This CDR3 comprises 12 residues. Trimming shortened V by 11 bases and J by 3 bases, and 11 bases separated the two germline ends. In germline, CDR1 is SNHLY, CDR2 FYNNEI. The CDR3 sequence is CALGDNYNEQFF. The DNA for the CDR3 is TGTGCCCTTGGGGACAACTACAATGAGCAGTTCTTC.

The V call is TRBV19, the J call TRBJ2-7; 8 bases are shared with TRBD1. The CDR3 extends over 14 amino acids. The trim removed 4 bases at V and 0 bases at J, leaving 2 bases unmatched. The germline CDR1 and CDR2 sequences are LNHDA and SQIVND (reference sequence). The CDR3 DNA reads as TGTGCCAGTAGTAGGGACAGGACCTCCTACGAGCAGTACTTC. Translation gives CASSRDRTSYEQYF.

This chain connects TRBV7-9 to TRBJ2-1; TRBD1 agrees at 9 bases. Germline trimming cut 3 bases from V and 7 bases from J; bases unmatched to any gene: 10. This CDR3 spans 16 amino acids. CDR1 SEHNR and CDR2 FQNEAQ come from the germline V gene (reference sequence). CDR3 nucleotide sequence: TGTGCCAGCAGCTTTAGAACAGGGGGCGTCCAAAATGAGCAGTTCTTC. The encoded protein is CASSFRTGGVQNEQFF. Full variable domain (remainder filled in from reference TRBV7-9 and TRBJ2-1): DTGVSQNPRHKITKRGQNVTFRCDPISEHNRLYWYRQTLGQGPEFLTYFQNEAQLEKSRLLSDRFSAERPKGSFSTLEIQRTEQGDSAMYLCASSFRTGGVQNEQFFGPGTRLTVL.

The chain recombines TRBV12-5 with TRBJ2-1; possible D gene TRBD1, 5 bases. Germline CDR1 LGHNT, CDR2 FRNRAP. Trimming took 7 bases from V and 6 from J, leaving 16 bases between them. The CDR3 length is 14 residues. In DNA, the CDR3 is TGTGCTAGTGATCGCCCAGGGTTACCCAATGAGCAGTTCTTC. Protein product: CASDRPGLPNEQFF.

This rearrangement joins TRBV4-1 to TRBJ2-1; 7 bases map to TRBD1. Losses at the gene ends were 2 bases for V and 4 bases for J; bases not matched to a gene: 14. Germline V gene data show CDR1 as MGHRA and CDR2 as YSYEKL. The CDR3 has 18 residues. CDR3 in amino acids: CASSQPLAQGILYNEQFF. DNA for the CDR3: TGCGCCAGCAGCCAACCCCTAGCACAGGGGATACTATACAATGAGCAGTTCTTC.

The gene calls are TRBV6-1 and TRBJ2-1, with D unresolved. The CDR3 is 13 amino acids. CDR1 and CDR2 from the germline V gene are MNHNS and SASEGT. The ends were cut back, 8 bases at V and 15 bases at J, with 23 bases in the middle. The CDR3, as DNA: TGTGCCAGCTGGGCAGAAATGCGTCACAAATCGTTCTTC. It specifies CASWAEMRHKSFF.

V and J are TRBV27 and TRBJ2-7; D is unclear. The CDR3 runs 11 residues. Germline lookup yields CDR1 MNHEY and CDR2 SMNVEV (reference sequence). With 8 bases removed from V and 0 bases from J, the gap between germline ends came to 5 bases. The CDR3 sequence is CASGLSYEQYF. The CDR3, as DNA: TGTGCCAGCGGCCTCTCCTACGAGCAGTACTTC.

The rearrangement joins TRBV9 to TRBJ1-2, with 10 positions matching TRBD1. The length of the CDR3 is 16 residues. Trimming at V came to 0 bases and at J to 4 bases, leaving 6 bases not matched to a gene. CDR1 SGDLS and CDR2 YYNGEE come from the germline V gene. CDR3 loop: CASSVEPGQGSYGYTF. The CDR3 DNA follows: TGTGCCAGCAGCGTAGAACCGGGACAGGGGAGCTATGGCTACACCTTC.

The rearrangement links TRBV5-1 to TRBJ1-2, with 7 nucleotides matching TRBD1. Germline V lookup: CDR1 SGHRS, CDR2 YFSETQ. The CDR3 is 14 amino acids. V lost 0 bases and J lost 4; bases outside the gene matches: 3. The CDR3 bases are TGCGCCAGCAGCTTGGTGGGGACAGTCTATGGCTACACCTTC. Translation: CASSLVGTVYGYTF. Full variable domain (rest looked up from reference TRBV5-1 and TRBJ1-2): KAGVTQTPRYLIKTRGQQVTLSCSPISGHRSVSWYQQTPGQGLQFLFEYFSETQRNKGNFPGRFSGRQFSNSRSEMNVSTLELGDSALYLCASSLVGTVYGYTFGSGTRLTVV.

The V gene is TRBV5-1, the J gene TRBJ1-1; TRBD1 might be the D (5 bases). The CDR3 contains 19 residues. CDR1 is SGHRS and CDR2 is YFSETQ in the germline V gene. V lost 2 bases and J 0 bases, leaving 23 bases between the germline ends. Here the CDR3 reads CASSFPSGDSSSMNTEAFF. CDR3 coding DNA: TGCGCCAGCAGCTTCCCCTCAGGCGACAGCTCATCAATGAACACTGAAGCTTTCTTT.

This rearrangement joins TRBV2 to TRBJ1-5, with 8 bases aligning to TRBD1. CDR1 is SNHLY and CDR2 is FYNNEI in the germline V gene. CDR3 length: 15 residues. V lost 1 base to trimming and J lost 7 bases; unmatched junction nucleotides: 6. The CDR3 sequence: CASSEGQGAGQPQHF. The CDR3 region has the DNA TGTGCCAGCAGTGAAGGCCAGGGGGCAGGACAGCCCCAGCATTTT. The full variable domain, in which reference TRBV2 and TRBJ1-5 provide the parts outside the CDR3, is EPEVTQTPSHQVTQMGQEVILRCVPISNHLYFYWYRQILGQKVEFLVSFYNNEISEKSEIFDDQFSVERPDGSNFTLKIRSTKLEDSAMYFCASSEGQGAGQPQHFGDGTRLSIL.

The chain links TRBV6-1 to TRBJ2-7; possible D gene TRBD1, 5 bases. V dropped 4 bases and J dropped 3 bases, with 13 bases sitting between them. There are 14 residues in the CDR3. From germline, CDR1 is MNHNS and CDR2 SASEGT. CDR3 loop: CASSAGSPYYEQYF. CDR3 DNA sequence: TGTGCCAGCAGTGCAGGGTCCCCGTACTACGAGCAGTACTTC.

As DNA, the CDR3 is TGTGCCAGCAGCCTAAAGACAGGTGAAGCTTTCTTT. Translation gives CASSLKTGEAFF. The chain links TRBV9 to TRBJ1-1, with a possible D match to TRBD1 (6 bases). The CDR3 totals 12 residues. Germline values: CDR1 SGDLS, CDR2 YYNGEE. V lost 4 bases and J lost 7, with 11 bases in between. The full variable domain, its missing parts supplied by reference TRBV9 and TRBJ1-1, is DSGVTQTPKHLITATGQRVTLRCSPRSGDLSVYWYQQSLDQGLQFLIQYYNGEERAKGNILERFSAQQFPDLHSELNLSSLELGDSALYFCASSLKTGEAFFGQGTRLTVV.

V and J are TRBV27 and TRBJ2-3, with a possible D match to TRBD2 (5 bases). Trimming took 4 bases from V and 0 from J, leaving 8 bases between them. Germline V CDR1 and CDR2: MNHEY, SMNVEV (reference sequence). This CDR3 is built from 14 residues. The CDR3 sequence is CASSSTTSTDTQYF. CDR3 nucleotides: TGTGCCAGCAGTTCGACTACCAGCACAGATACGCAGTATTTT.

The chain combines TRBV6-1 with TRBJ2-3; 8 nucleotides line up with TRBD2. The V gene's germline CDR1 is MNHNS and CDR2 SASEGT. The CDR3 is 13 amino acids. After removal of 8 bases from V and 4 bases from J, the junction contained 5 bases not matched to a gene. The CDR3 is CASERESADTQYF. The CDR3 DNA sequence: TGTGCCAGCGAGCGGGAGAGCGCAGATACGCAGTATTTT.

The V and J genes are TRBV9 and TRBJ2-7, with 8 positions matching TRBD2. The V segment lost 1 base and the J segment 7 bases; nucleotides outside the gene matches: 16. Germline V gene sequence: CDR1 SGDLS, CDR2 YYNGEE. The CDR3 has 17 residues. CDR3 region: CASSVSAPPGGPGEQYF. In DNA, the CDR3 is TGTGCCAGCAGCGTATCAGCCCCCCCGGGGGGGCCGGGAGAGCAGTACTTC.